This is a list of T cell receptor beta chains from one sample in a study of blood T cell repertoires in COVID-19. Sequencing used immunoSEQ multiplex PCR; TCRdb keeps in-frame clones, though not all of them. The sample lists 250,000 or so clones, approximately 85% seen once, with 1.9% in the top ten. Sequenced: PBMCs or T cells enriched from blood (not recorded which). These TCRs come from a woman aged 45-59 years who had recovered from COVID-19. Both conserved end residues are part of each CDR3. Each record gives: V gene, clone size, J gene, D gene, CDR3 protein, CDR3 DNA. A D gene is named only where the DNA matches it firmly. Rows may omit the clone size; those that give it use once, few, many or a size class.

>TRBV13|.|TRBJ2-3|.
CASSLRGPDTQYF
TGTGCCAGCAGCTTAAGGGGCCCAGATACGCAGTATTTT
>TRBV9|.|TRBJ2-3|TRBD1
CASSPGTVSTQYF
TGTGCCAGCAGCCCCGGGACAGTCAGTACGCAGTATTTT
>TRBV20-1|.|TRBJ2-1|.
CSAFLSPEQFF
TGCAGTGCTTTCCTTAGCCCGGAGCAGTTCTTC
>TRBV6-6|.|TRBJ2-7|TRBD2
CASSYGTSLYEQYF
TGTGCCAGCAGTTACGGGACTAGCCTCTACGAGCAGTACTTC
>TRBV4-2|.|TRBJ2-7|TRBD2
CASSQGERGLSEQYF
TGTGCCAGCAGCCAAGGGGAGCGGGGCCTTAGCGAGCAGTACTTC
>TRBV18|.|TRBJ1-4|.
CASSPTGRKNEKLFF
TGTGCCAGCTCACCGACGGGGAGAAAGAATGAAAAACTGTTTTTT
>TRBV4-1|.|TRBJ2-1|TRBD2
CASSQPDLLAGGPGEQFF
TGCGCCAGCAGCCAACCGGACCTACTAGCGGGAGGGCCGGGTGAGCAGTTCTTC
>TRBV3-1/TRBV3-2|.|TRBJ2-7|.
CASSLNYEQYF
TGTGCCAGCAGCCTTAATTACGAGCAGTACTTC
>TRBV13|.|TRBJ2-3|.
CASSPPSADTQYF
TGTGCCAGCAGCCCACCGTCAGCAGATACGCAGTATTTT
>TRBV15|.|TRBJ1-3|.
CAAKRGGHSGNTIYF
TGTGCCGCGAAGCGGGGGGGCCACTCTGGAAACACCATATATTTT
>TRBV4-2|.|TRBJ1-5|.
CASSQVGSRNQPQHF
TGTGCCAGCAGCCAAGTTGGCTCGAGGAATCAGCCCCAGCATTTT
>TRBV18|.|TRBJ1-1|.
CASSPALAERAFF
TGTGCCAGCTCACCCGCCCTCGCAGAGAGGGCTTTCTTT
>TRBV2|once|TRBJ2-7|.
CASSPRQGLEQYF
TGTGCCAGCAGCCCTAGGCAGGGTTTGGAGCAGTACTTC
>TRBV19|.|TRBJ1-5|.
CASSIVGPGANQPQHF
TGTGCCAGTAGTATAGTGGGGCCAGGGGCAAATCAGCCCCAGCATTTT
>TRBV28|.|TRBJ2-7|.
CASSSGSAYEQYF
TGTGCCAGCAGTTCCGGGTCCGCCTACGAGCAGTACTTC
>TRBV9|.|TRBJ2-1|TRBD1
CASSAGQGFQFF
TGTGCCAGCAGCGCGGGACAGGGCTTCCAGTTCTTC
>TRBV28|.|TRBJ2-3|TRBD2
CASSFLSGKTTDTQYF
TGTGCCAGCAGTTTTCTTAGCGGGAAAACCACAGATACGCAGTATTTT
>TRBV7-2|.|TRBJ2-1|.
CASSGTGGLYNEQFF
TGTGCCAGCAGCGGTACCGGGGGACTTTACAATGAGCAGTTCTTC
>TRBV7-9|.|TRBJ2-1|.
CASPSASSYNEQFF
TGTGCCAGTCCTAGCGCCAGCTCCTACAATGAGCAGTTCTTC
>TRBV2|.|TRBJ1-2|.
CASSELGPGAFSYGYTF
TGTGCCAGCAGTGAACTGGGCCCAGGGGCTTTTTCTTATGGCTACACCTTC
>TRBV6-4|few|TRBJ2-1|.
CASSQDLYNEQFF
TGTGCCAGCAGCCAGGACTTGTACAATGAGCAGTTCTTC
>TRBV2|.|TRBJ2-7|TRBD1
CAIKDRGSYEQYF
TGTGCCATAAAAGACAGGGGTTCCTACGAGCAGTACTTC
>TRBV5-1|.|TRBJ2-7|TRBD2
CASSVRSGGTYEQYF
TGCGCCAGCAGCGTTCGATCCGGGGGGACCTACGAGCAGTACTTC
>TRBV5-1|few|TRBJ2-3|TRBD2
CASSRLAGGGVTDTQYF
TGCGCCAGCAGTCGACTAGCGGGAGGCGGGGTCACAGATACGCAGTATTTT
>TRBV7-9|.|TRBJ1-1|.
CASSFEGGTEAFF
TGTGCCAGCAGCTTTGAGGGTGGCACTGAAGCTTTCTTT
>TRBV6-1|.|TRBJ1-6|.
CASSEVDRNSPLHF
TGTGCCAGCAGTGAAGTTGACAGGAATTCACCCCTCCACTTT
>TRBV2|.|TRBJ1-1|TRBD1
CASSEPGQEDTEAFF
TGTGCCAGCAGTGAACCGGGACAGGAGGACACTGAAGCTTTCTTT
>TRBV18|.|TRBJ1-6|TRBD1
CASSRGQGNNSPLHF
TGTGCCAGCTCACGCGGACAGGGGAATAATTCACCCCTCCACTTT
>TRBV19|.|TRBJ2-2|.
CASSTLAAGGELFF
TGTGCCAGTAGTACGTTAGCGGCAGGTGGGGAGCTGTTTTTT
>TRBV7-9|.|TRBJ2-1|TRBD2
CASSRLAENEQFF
TGTGCCAGCAGCAGACTAGCGGAAAATGAGCAGTTCTTC
>TRBV5-4|once|TRBJ2-7|TRBD1
CASSLRTGGGYEQYF
TGTGCCAGCAGCTTACGGACAGGCGGAGGTTACGAGCAGTACTTC
>TRBV7-8|.|TRBJ1-5|.
CASSLVWQAGNQPQHF
TGTGCCAGCAGCTTAGTCTGGCAGGCTGGGAATCAGCCCCAGCATTTT
>TRBV2|.|TRBJ1-6|.
CASSESAGKFSYNSPLHF
TGTGCCAGCAGTGAATCGGCAGGGAAATTTTCCTATAATTCACCCCTCCACTTT
>TRBV24-1|few|TRBJ1-5|.
CATSDTGNQPQHF
TGTGCCACCAGTGATACGGGAAATCAGCCCCAGCATTTT
>TRBV5-4|.|TRBJ1-6|TRBD1
CASREGAPLPSPLHF
TGTGCCAGCAGAGAGGGGGCACCATTACCTTCACCCCTCCACTTT